The 15 T cell receptor beta chains below come from one sample, sequenced in a study of vaccination and CD4 T cells after COVID-19. Treatment meaning: roughly 10-day PBMC culture with coronavirus spike peptide pools or control peptides (ViraFEST assay). Sequence data for DNA of cultured CD4+ T cells were generated by the Oncomine TCR Beta short-read assay. MiXCR, run by TCRdb on the PCR reads, gives a single entry per CDR3 protein. The sample lists about 16,000 distinct CDR3 sequences, approximately 56% occurring once. Their target antigens are unknown. Material: CD4+ T cells from blood, cultured in vitro. These TCRs come from a human donor who had recovered from COVID-19.

This clonotype was seen a few times. The V and J genes are TRBV2 and TRBJ1-1; TRBD1 aligns across 9 bases. CDR3 length equals 15 residues. Losses at the gene ends were 6 bases for V and 0 bases for J; bases not matched to a gene: 5. Germline V gene sequence: CDR1 SNHLY, CDR2 FYNNEI. CDR3 coding DNA: TGTGCCAGCAGGGACAGGGGCTATTTGAACACTGAAGCTTTCTTT. This translates into CASRDRGYLNTEAFF.

This clonotype was recorded once. The DNA for the CDR3 is TGTGCCAGCAGAGATCAGACAGGGGTTTTTGCCGGGGAGCTGTTTTTT. Its protein product is CASRDQTGVFAGELFF. This chain uses TRBV11-3 with TRBJ2-2, with 8 bases fitting TRBD1. V lost 6 bases and J lost 6; bases outside the gene matches: 12. CDR1 SGHNT and CDR2 YENEEA come from the germline V gene. This CDR3 comprises 16 residues. The full variable domain, with the rest looked up from reference TRBV11-3 and TRBJ2-2, is EAGVVQSPRYKIIEKKQPVAFWCNPISGHNTLYWYLQNLGQGPELLIRYENEEAVDDSQLPKDRFSAERLKGVDSTLKIQPAELGDSAVYLCASRDQTGVFAGELFFGEGSRLTVL.

The genes are TRBV18 and TRBJ1-1, with 9 bases lining up with TRBD1. The germline V gene has CDR1 KGHSH and CDR2 LQKENI. J gave up 1 base and V 2 bases, and 5 bases lay outside the gene matches. The CDR3 is made up of 16 amino acids. This chain's CDR3 is CASSPSPGQGNTEAFF. DNA of the CDR3: TGTGCCAGCTCACCATCGCCGGGACAGGGGAACACTGAAGCTTTCTTT.

The chain uses TRBV27 and TRBJ2-7, with TRBD1 as a possible D gene (5 bases). This CDR3 spans 13 amino acids. Germline assignment: CDR1 MNHEY and CDR2 SMNVEV (reference sequence). Trimming took 2 bases from V and 5 from J, leaving 10 bases between them. The CDR3 loop is CASSLNRYHEQYF. As DNA, the CDR3 is TGTGCCAGCAGTTTAAACAGGTATCACGAGCAGTACTTC.

The CDR3 coding sequence is TGTGCCACCAGTCCCACGGACGCTAGCGGGAGGGATACGCAGTATTTT. This gives the protein CATSPTDASGRDTQYF. The chain uses TRBV24-1 and TRBJ2-3, with 11 nucleotides matching TRBD2. The CDR3 runs to 16 residues. The ends lost 6 bases at V and 6 bases at J; junction bases unmatched: 10. From germline, CDR1 is KGHDR and CDR2 SFDVKD.

This clonotype was seen a few times. The CDR3 region has the DNA TGTGCCATCAGTGAATGGCAGAACACTGAAGCTTTCTTT. This sequence encodes CAISEWQNTEAFF. The chain links TRBV10-3 to TRBJ1-1; D unclear. The CDR3 extends over 13 amino acids. Germline CDR1 reads ENHRY; CDR2 reads SYGVKD. V gave up 3 bases and J gave up 1 base, with 6 bases separating them.

A few counts support this clonotype. V gene TRBV5-8 combines with J gene TRBJ1-1; D is uncertain. Germline CDR1 and CDR2: SGHTS and YDEGEE. The CDR3 extends over 14 amino acids. The ends were cut back, 6 bases at V and 2 bases at J, with 14 bases in the middle. The CDR3 sequence is CASNSGRINTEAFF. In DNA form, the CDR3 reads TGTGCCAGCAACTCAGGACGGATAAACACTGAAGCTTTCTTT.

The chain couples TRBV6-2 or TRBV6-3 to TRBJ2-3; D is possibly TRBD2 (6 bases). Trimming shortened V by 1 base and J by 5 bases, and 16 bases separated the two germline ends. Germline CDR1 reads MNHEY; CDR2 reads SVGEGT. The CDR3 has 16 residues. The CDR3, as DNA: TGTGCCAGCAGTTACTGGTCAGTCGGGAGCGGAGATACGCAGTATTTT. Protein: CASSYWSVGSGDTQYF.

The chain carries TRBV5-8 and TRBJ2-6; D uncertain. This CDR3 region has 16 residues. Germline V lookup: CDR1 SGHTS, CDR2 YDEGEE. V lost 0 bases, J lost 1 base, and 8 bases lay in between. The CDR3 spells CASSLGTESGANVLTF. CDR3 bases: TGTGCCAGCAGCTTGGGTACAGAATCTGGGGCCAACGTCCTGACTTTC. The full variable domain, with the rest looked up from reference TRBV5-8 and TRBJ2-6, is EAGVTQSPTHLIKTRGQQATLRCSPISGHTSVYWYQQALGLGLQFLLWYDEGEERNRGNFPPRFSGRQFPNYSSELNVNALELEDSALYLCASSLGTESGANVLTFGAGSRLTVL.

J is TRBJ1-5 and V is TRBV6-5; D is unresolved. The germline V and J ends were trimmed by 4 bases and 10 bases, with 14 bases remaining between them. The CDR3 consists of 13 residues. Germline V gene lookup returns CDR1 MNHEY and CDR2 SVGAGI. CDR3 sequence: CASSFSGNRPQHF. The CDR3 nucleotides read TGTGCCAGCAGTTTTAGTGGGAACCGTCCCCAGCATTTT.

The chain uses TRBV6-5 and TRBJ1-1; D gene ambiguous. Germline CDR1 MNHEY, CDR2 SVGAGI. CDR3 size: 16 residues. Trimming took 0 bases from V and 0 from J, leaving 11 bases between them. CDR3 DNA: TGTGCCAGCAGTTACTCGATTCCCCAGCTGAACACTGAAGCTTTCTTT. This gives the protein CASSYSIPQLNTEAFF.

The chain joins TRBV2 to TRBJ2-1, with D possibly being TRBD1 (7 bases). Germline CDR1 SNHLY, CDR2 FYNNEI. The V and J ends lost 7 bases and 12 bases respectively, with 16 bases between them. The CDR3 is 12 amino acids. CDR3 nucleotide sequence: TGTGCCAGCACCTGGGGGGACAGCTCGCAGTTCTTC. Its protein is CASTWGDSSQFF.

The chain has TRBV9 and TRBJ2-5; 7 bases agree with TRBD1. V trimming: 0 bases; J trimming: 4 bases; junction bases outside the gene matches: 6. Germline V gene lookup returns CDR1 SGDLS and CDR2 YYNGEE. The CDR3 is 15 amino acids. The CDR3 loop is CASSVDPQGRETQYF. CDR3 bases: TGTGCCAGCAGCGTAGACCCACAGGGGCGAGAGACCCAGTACTTC.

The chain employs TRBV19 and TRBJ2-7; 8 positions agree with TRBD1. The CDR3 totals 13 residues. The V and J ends lost 10 bases and 4 bases, in that order; junction bases with no gene match: 9. The germline CDR1 and CDR2 sequences are LNHDA and SQIVND (reference sequence). CDR3 bases: TGTGCCACCGCAGCAGGGGGCCTGTACGAGCAGTACTTC. Its translation: CATAAGGLYEQYF.

The chain links TRBV20-1 to TRBJ1-1; D is undetermined. The CDR3 extends over 14 amino acids. Trimming shortened V by 3 bases and J by 1 base, and 12 bases separated the two germline ends. CDR1 is DFQATT and CDR2 is SNEGSKA in the germline V gene (reference sequence). As DNA, the CDR3 is TGCAGTGCTAGCGGGGTGGCAGGGAACACTGAAGCTTTCTTT. Encoded protein: CSASGVAGNTEAFF.